The sequence of this TCR beta chain was determined in a study of vaccination effects on CD4 cells after COVID-19. Study-wide context: Two-dose vaccination with either BNT162b2 or mRNA-1273 was given to the participants.

By proportion, this clone is medium-sized. Its antigen is as yet unknown. The junction differs from germline at one of its ends, possibly a read error. Assay: immunoSEQ multiplex PCR; the TCRdb copy retains only in-frame clones and omits some. The data contain some 40,000 clones, around two thirds of them singletons. The CDR3 spans 12 residues. Germline CDR1 SGHRS, CDR2 YFSETQ. Within the ViraFEST assay, antigen-specific CD4+ T cells underwent expansion with viral peptide pools prior to sequencing. After less than twelve days in culture, the CD4+ T cells were isolated. Their SARS-CoV-2 infection, verified by PCR, occurred between March and December 2020. Study-wide findings and caveats: Marked clonal contraction was seen late after vaccination (in both infection- and vaccine-induced clones).

The chain couples TRBV5-1 to TRBJ2-3; TRBD2 matches 10 bases. The sequence came from a human donor who had a prior SARS-CoV-2 infection. The material sequenced was CD4+ T cells from PBMCs cultured with HCoV-NL63 spike peptides, taken before COVID-19 vaccination. CDR3 amino acids: CASRPTSGDLCF. CDR3 in DNA: TGCGCCAGCAGACCCACTAGCGGGGATTTATGCTTT.